This T cell receptor (beta chain) was sequenced in a study of CD4 T cells in relation to SARS-CoV-2 and coronaviruses. Whole-study results and caveats: In roughly 65% of donors, memory CD4+ clonotypes crossrecognized SARS-CoV-2 and at least one common cold coronavirus spike.

The table came from immunoSEQ multiplex PCR; TCRdb's copy has only in-frame clones and leaves some out. Among tens of thousands of clones listed, about 70% were seen once. The CDR3 runs to 11 residues. With 8 bases removed from V and 5 bases from J, the gap between germline ends came to 10 bases. Germline V gene sequence: CDR1 MNHEY, CDR2 SMNVEV (reference sequence). More than 8.5 x 10^4 naive or memory CD4+ cells were cultured with CEF peptides for approximately 11 days. This clone is labeled medium-sized. What it binds is not known. The sequence derives from an adult with COVID-19. Sequencing was carried out using memory CD4+ T cells from PBMCs, cultured in vitro. V gene TRBV27 combines with J gene TRBJ2-7; D may be TRBD2 (6 bases). The CDR3 nucleotides read TGTGCCAGCGGGAGGTCGAACGAGCAGTACTTC. It codes for CASGRSNEQYF.